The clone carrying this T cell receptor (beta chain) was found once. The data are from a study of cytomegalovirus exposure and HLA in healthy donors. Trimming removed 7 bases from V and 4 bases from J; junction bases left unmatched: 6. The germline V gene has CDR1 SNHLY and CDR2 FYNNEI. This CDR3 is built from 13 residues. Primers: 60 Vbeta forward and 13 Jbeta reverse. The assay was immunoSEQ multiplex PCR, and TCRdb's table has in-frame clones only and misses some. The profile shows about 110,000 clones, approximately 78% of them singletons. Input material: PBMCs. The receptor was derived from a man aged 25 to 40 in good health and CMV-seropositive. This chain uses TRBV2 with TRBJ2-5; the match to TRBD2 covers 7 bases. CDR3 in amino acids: CASTGTGGETQYF. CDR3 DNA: TGTGCCAGCACTGGGACGGGGGGAGAGACCCAGTACTTC.